A selection of T cell receptor beta chains follows, all from one sample in a study of cytomegalovirus exposure and HLA in healthy donors. Assay: immunoSEQ multiplex PCR; the TCRdb copy retains only in-frame clones and omits some. The table records around 230,000 clones, 60% to 80% of them present only once. The sequencing input was PBMCs. The receptors here all came from a male donor in good health and CMV-seronegative. Both conserved end residues are trimmed from each CDR3. Fields, in order: J gene, V gene, CDR3 protein.

>TRBJ1-4|TRBV28
ASMGAPRGEKLF
>TRBJ2-4|TRBV14
ASSHLGTEAKNIQY
>TRBJ2-3|TRBV5-1
ASSLEGSGRPDTQY
>TRBJ2-6|TRBV29-1
SVASSQTSGANVLT
>TRBJ1-4|TRBV7-9
ASSGGQDVEKLF
>TRBJ1-5|TRBV29-1
SVGVGPGQPQH
>TRBJ2-7|TRBV4-3
ASSQEGLAGNEQY
>TRBJ1-6|TRBV6-5
ASRPGQANSPLH
>TRBJ2-3|TRBV28
ASSLGQGLDTQY
>TRBJ2-7|TRBV7-9
ASSWGGREY
>TRBJ2-5|TRBV11-2
ASSLVGGEVGKTQY